This TCR beta chain derives from a study of OX40 agonist ivuxolimab in advanced cancers. Across the study: Age averaged around 58 years (range about 23 to 80), and 82.7% were male.

V was pared by 6 bases and J by 4 bases, with 10 bases of the junction left unmatched. This CDR3 is 16 amino acids long. CDR1 and CDR2 (germline): MNHNY, SVGAGI (reference sequence). Study observations and caveats: Clonal expansion by week 6 occurred in CD4+ and CD8+ blood T cells (at 0.1 to 3.0 mg/kg). Among the lowest levels of clonal expansion were found in partial responders at 0.1-3.0 mg/kg. The work left the antigen specificity of expanded peripheral T cells undetermined.

As for this clone: Its antigen is unknown.

Sequencing was performed with immunoSEQ multiplex PCR; in TCRdb, only in-frame clones are kept and a portion is missing. The repertoire holds nearly 80,000 clones, with about 94% as singletons. The starting material was CD4+ or CD8+ T cells sorted from blood, obtained in a trial of the OX40 agonist ivuxolimab. The rearrangement joins TRBV6-6 to TRBJ2-3; 10 bases map to TRBD2. This TCR was sampled from an adult with an advanced solid tumor such as melanoma, head and neck, liver or kidney cancer. Here the CDR3 reads CASRSGGAFSADTQYF. CDR3 in DNA: TGTGCCAGCAGAAGCGGGGGGGCTTTCAGTGCAGATACGCAGTATTTT.